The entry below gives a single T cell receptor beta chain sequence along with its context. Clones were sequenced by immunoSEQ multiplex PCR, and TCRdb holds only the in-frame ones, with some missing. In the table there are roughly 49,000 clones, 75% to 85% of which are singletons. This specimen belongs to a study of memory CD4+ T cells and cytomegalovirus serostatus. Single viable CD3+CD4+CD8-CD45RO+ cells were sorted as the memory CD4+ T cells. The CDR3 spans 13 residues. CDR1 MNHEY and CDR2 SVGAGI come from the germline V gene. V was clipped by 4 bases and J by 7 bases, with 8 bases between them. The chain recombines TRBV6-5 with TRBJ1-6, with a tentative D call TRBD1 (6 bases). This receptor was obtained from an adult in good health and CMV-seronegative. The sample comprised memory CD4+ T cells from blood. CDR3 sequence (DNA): TGTGCCAGCAGTTTGGGGGCAAATTCACCCCTCCACTTT. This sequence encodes CASSLGANSPLHF.